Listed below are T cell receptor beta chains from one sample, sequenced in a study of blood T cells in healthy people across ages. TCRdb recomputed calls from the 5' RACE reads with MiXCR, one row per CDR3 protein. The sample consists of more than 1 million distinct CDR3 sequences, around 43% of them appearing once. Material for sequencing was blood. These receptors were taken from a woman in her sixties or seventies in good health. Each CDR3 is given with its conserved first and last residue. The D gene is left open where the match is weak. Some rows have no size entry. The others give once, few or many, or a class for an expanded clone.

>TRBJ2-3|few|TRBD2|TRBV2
CASSEGGRAADTQYF
TGTGCCAGCAGTGAAGGCGGGAGGGCGGCAGATACGCAGTATTTT
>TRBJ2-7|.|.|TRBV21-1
CATPGDKHSEQYF
TGTGCCACCCCTGGGGACAAGCATAGCGAGCAGTACTTC
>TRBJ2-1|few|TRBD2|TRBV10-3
CAISDPGLAGREFF
TGTGCCATCAGTGATCCGGGACTAGCGGGGAGGGAGTTCTTC
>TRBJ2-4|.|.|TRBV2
CASRPPLEQGRNIQYF
TGTGCCAGCAGACCCCCTCTAGAACAGGGAAGAAACATTCAGTACTTC
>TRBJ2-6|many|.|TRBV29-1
CSVEDPGANVLTF
TGCAGCGTTGAAGATCCTGGGGCCAACGTCCTGACTTTC
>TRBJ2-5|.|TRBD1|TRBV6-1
CASSPYRGLMIQETQYF
TGTGCCAGCAGTCCGTACAGGGGGCTGATGATCCAAGAGACCCAGTACTTC
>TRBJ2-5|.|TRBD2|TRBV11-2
CASSLKPPGLASYNEQYF
TGTGCCAGCAGCCTCAAGCCGCCGGGACTAGCGAGTTACAATGAGCAGTACTTC
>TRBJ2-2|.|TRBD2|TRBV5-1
CASSPPGLLNTGELFF
TGCGCCAGCAGCCCACCGGGACTATTGAACACCGGGGAGCTGTTTTTT
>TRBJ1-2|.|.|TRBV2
CASSEGGVSYGYTF
TGTGCCAGCAGTGAAGGGGGCGTAAGCTATGGCTACACCTTC
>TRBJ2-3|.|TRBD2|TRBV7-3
CAGSLRLSGLETDTQYF
TGTGCCGGCAGCTTACGCCTCTCGGGACTAGAGACAGATACGCAGTATTTT
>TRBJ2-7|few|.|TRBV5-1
CASSWSDGTYEQYF
TGCGCCAGCAGCTGGTCGGACGGAACCTACGAGCAGTACTTC
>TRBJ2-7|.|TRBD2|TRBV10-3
CATLAGATYEQYF
TGTGCCACGTTAGCGGGTGCTACCTACGAGCAGTACTTC
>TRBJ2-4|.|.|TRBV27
CASSVQGWGGNIQYF
TGTGCCAGCAGTGTTCAGGGATGGGGCGGAAACATTCAGTACTTC
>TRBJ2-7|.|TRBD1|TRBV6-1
CASSGPPGQGNYEQYF
TGTGCCAGCAGCGGCCCCCCGGGACAGGGAAACTACGAGCAGTACTTC
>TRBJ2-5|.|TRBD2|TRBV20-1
CSAGTRETQYF
TGCAGTGCAGGGACTAGGGAGACCCAGTACTTC
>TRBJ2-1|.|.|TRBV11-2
CASSLDLSPSWSEQFF
TGTGCCAGCAGCTTAGACTTATCACCTAGCTGGAGTGAGCAGTTCTTC
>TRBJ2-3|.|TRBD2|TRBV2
CASREREMADTQYF
TGTGCCAGCAGGGAGCGGGAGATGGCAGATACGCAGTATTTT
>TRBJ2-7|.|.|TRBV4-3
CASSQGFTGMYEQYF
TGCGCCAGCAGCCAAGGATTTACGGGGATGTACGAGCAGTACTTC
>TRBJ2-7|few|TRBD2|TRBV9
CASSATSGSVNEQYF
TGTGCCAGCAGCGCGACTAGCGGGAGCGTCAACGAGCAGTACTTC
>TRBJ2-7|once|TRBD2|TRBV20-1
CSARDYGLAVTYEQYF
TGCAGTGCTAGAGATTACGGACTAGCGGTTACCTACGAGCAGTACTTC
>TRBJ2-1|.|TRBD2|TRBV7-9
CASSLTLGTRSNEQFF
TGTGCCAGCAGCTTAACCCTCGGGACTAGGTCAAATGAGCAGTTCTTC
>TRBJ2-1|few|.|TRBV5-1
CASSYLQQDEQFF
TGCGCCAGCAGCTACCTACAGCAGGATGAGCAGTTCTTC
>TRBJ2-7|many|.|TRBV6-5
CASSSRRAYEQYF
TGTGCCAGCAGTTCCAGACGAGCCTACGAGCAGTACTTC
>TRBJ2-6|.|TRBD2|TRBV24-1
CATSDLQREPSGANVLTF
TGTGCCACCAGTGATTTGCAGCGGGAGCCCTCTGGGGCCAACGTCCTGACTTTC